These T cell receptor beta chains were read from a single sample in a study of cytomegalovirus exposure and HLA in healthy donors. Here immunoSEQ multiplex PCR was the method, and the copy in TCRdb shows in-frame clones only, minus some. The sample lists 140,000 to 150,000 clones, 80% seen once, with 4.5% in the top ten. The sequenced material came from PBMCs. The source is a man between 35 and 55 years old in good health and CMV-seronegative. Each CDR3 is given with its conserved first and last residue. The D gene is left open where the match is weak. Only some rows state a clone size, as once, few, many or a class for expanded clones.

-	-	TRBV6-5	TRBJ1-2	CASSYSTWAGYTF	TGTGCCAGCAGTTACTCGACGTGGGCTGGCTACACCTTC
-	-	TRBV7-9	TRBJ2-3	CASSTSGSRDTQYF	TGTGCCAGCAGCACCAGCGGATCCCGAGATACGCAGTATTTT
-	-	TRBV7-6	TRBJ2-5	CASSTTPHGQETQYF	TGTGCCAGCAGCACCACCCCTCACGGGCAAGAGACCCAGTACTTC
few	-	TRBV14	TRBJ1-1	CASSQVYGGTEAFF	TGTGCCAGCAGCCAAGTGTACGGGGGCACTGAAGCTTTCTTT
few	-	TRBV7-8	TRBJ2-1	CASSWPQTADSGNEQFF	TGTGCCAGCAGCTGGCCCCAGACAGCGGATAGCGGAAATGAGCAGTTCTTC
-	TRBD2	TRBV7-7	TRBJ2-5	CASSLEGGGRQETQYF	TGTGCTAGCAGCTTAGAGGGCGGGGGGCGCCAAGAGACCCAGTACTTC
-	-	TRBV5-1	TRBJ2-5	CASSLMAPQETQYF	TGCGCCAGCAGCTTGATGGCACCTCAAGAGACCCAGTACTTC
-	-	TRBV6-7	TRBJ1-3	CASSRRSSGNTIYF	TGTGCCAGCAGCCGGAGGAGCTCTGGAAACACCATATATTTT
-	-	TRBV6-1	TRBJ1-2	CASSEGQDYGYTF	TGTGCCAGCAGTGAAGGACAGGACTATGGCTACACCTTC
once	TRBD1	TRBV28	TRBJ2-7	CASIQGAGGEQYF	TGTGCCAGCATCCAGGGGGCGGGTGGCGAGCAGTACTTC
-	-	TRBV5-1	TRBJ2-7	CASSLEGFSYEQYF	TGCGCCAGCAGCTTGGAGGGGTTTTCCTACGAGCAGTACTTC
-	-	TRBV19	TRBJ2-7	CASSIGGGARNEQYF	TGTGCCAGTAGTATTGGTGGGGGCGCGAGGAACGAGCAGTACTTC
-	-	TRBV7-3	TRBJ2-7	CASSRGVAGTYEQYF	TGTGCCAGCAGCCGAGGAGTCGCAGGGACCTACGAGCAGTACTTC
-	-	TRBV2	TRBJ1-1	CASKIRGGAEAFF	TGTGCCAGCAAAATAAGGGGGGGGGCTGAAGCTTTCTTT
-	-	TRBV5-1	TRBJ2-5	CASSLPGQETQYF	TGCGCCAGCAGCTTACCGGGTCAAGAGACCCAGTACTTC
once	-	TRBV11-3	TRBJ1-1	CASSSQGFTEAFF	TGTGCCAGCAGCAGTCAGGGCTTCACTGAAGCTTTCTTT
-	TRBD1	TRBV5-1	TRBJ1-6	CASSGDRGRLSYNSPLHF	TGCGCCAGCAGCGGGGACAGGGGGCGATTAAGCTATAATTCCCCCCTCCACTTT
-	-	TRBV9	TRBJ2-7	CASSVAGASYEQYF	TGTGCCAGCAGCGTCGCAGGGGCCTCCTACGAGCAGTACTTC
-	-	TRBV5-6	TRBJ2-7	CASSLGPGAYYEQYF	TGTGCCAGCAGCTTAGGGCCAGGGGCCTACTACGAGCAGTACTTC
-	-	TRBV6-1	TRBJ2-2	CASKWAGDTGELFF	TGTGCCAGCAAGTGGGCAGGGGACACCGGGGAGCTGTTTTTT
few	TRBD2	TRBV7-2	TRBJ2-7	CASSPGGLAGGSYEQYF	TGTGCCAGCAGCCCAGGGGGACTAGCGGGGGGTTCCTACGAGCAGTACTTC
-	-	TRBV7-9	TRBJ1-2	CASSFDNYGYTF	TGTGCCAGCAGCTTCGACAATTATGGCTACACCTTC
-	-	TRBV7-9	TRBJ1-4	CASSTTENAKLFF	TGTGCCAGCAGCACGACAGAAAATGCAAAACTGTTTTTT
once	-	TRBV27	TRBJ1-5	CASSFRGQGNQPQHF	TGTGCCAGCAGTTTCAGAGGGCAGGGCAATCAGCCCCAGCATTTT
-	TRBD1	TRBV11-2	TRBJ1-5	CASSLGQGPNQPQHF	TGTGCCAGCAGCCTAGGACAGGGGCCTAATCAGCCCCAGCATTTT
-	-	TRBV9	TRBJ1-1	CASSPQNTEAFF	TGTGCCAGCAGCCCCCAGAACACTGAAGCTTTCTTT
-	-	TRBV15	TRBJ1-1	CATSRSRDKATEAFF	TGTGCCACCAGCAGGTCCCGGGACAAAGCCACTGAAGCTTTCTTT
-	-	TRBV27	TRBJ1-6	CASSRGSFYNSPLHF	TGTGCCAGCAGCCGAGGCAGCTTCTATAATTCACCCCTCCACTTT
few	-	TRBV11-2	TRBJ2-7	CASSALTLSSYEQYF	TGTGCCAGCAGCGCGTTAACGTTGAGCTCCTACGAGCAGTACTTC
few	-	TRBV19	TRBJ1-6	CASKRITENSPLHF	TGTGCCAGTAAGCGGATCACCGAAAATTCACCCCTCCACTTT
once	TRBD2	TRBV5-1	TRBJ2-7	CASSLASGAGGGYEQYF	TGCGCCAGCAGCTTGGCGAGCGGGGCGGGGGGAGGCTACGAGCAGTACTTC
once	TRBD1	TRBV19	TRBJ1-1	CASSTIRTGSLNTEAFF	TGTGCCAGTAGTACAATAAGGACAGGCAGCTTGAACACTGAAGCTTTCTTT
-	-	TRBV6-6	TRBJ1-2	CASSYEVDYGYTF	TGTGCCAGCAGTTACGAGGTTGACTATGGCTACACCTTC
-	-	TRBV6-6	TRBJ1-2	CASRPTGQTSNYGYTF	TGTGCCAGCAGACCCACAGGGCAGACTTCTAACTATGGCTACACCTTC
-	TRBD1	TRBV6-1	TRBJ2-4	CASTGQGAAKNIQYF	TGTGCTAGCACCGGACAGGGGGCTGCCAAAAACATTCAGTACTTC
once	-	TRBV23-1	TRBJ2-2	CASSPPGGSNTGELFF	TGCGCCAGCAGTCCCCCTGGCGGGTCAAACACCGGGGAGCTGTTTTTT
-	TRBD1	TRBV2	TRBJ2-1	CAIKLTGGSYNEQFF	TGTGCCATCAAGCTGACAGGGGGCTCCTACAATGAGCAGTTCTTC
-	-	TRBV21-1	TRBJ2-5	CASSKKREVGRGETQYF	TGTGCCAGCAGCAAAAAGCGGGAGGTGGGGCGCGGAGAGACCCAGTACTTC
-	TRBD1	TRBV10-3	TRBJ1-6	CAISETGGNSPLHF	TGTGCCATCAGTGAGACAGGGGGCAATTCACCCCTCCACTTT
-	-	TRBV7-9	TRBJ1-3	CASSLTGRNSGNTIYF	TGTGCCAGCAGCTTAACGGGGAGGAACTCTGGAAACACCATATATTTT
-	TRBD1	TRBV5-1	TRBJ1-1	CASSVTGSLGDEAFF	TGCGCCAGCAGCGTGACAGGGAGCTTGGGGGATGAAGCTTTCTTT
-	TRBD2	TRBV5-1	TRBJ2-7	CASSPGLAGAGNEQYF	TGCGCCAGCAGCCCCGGACTAGCGGGGGCAGGAAACGAGCAGTACTTC
once	-	TRBV7-2	TRBJ1-6	CASSLDSGSSSYNSPLHF	TGTGCCAGCAGCTTAGATTCGGGTTCTAGCTCCTATAATTCACCCCTCCACTTT
-	TRBD1	TRBV27	TRBJ1-1	CASRAAGQGFTEAFF	TGTGCCAGCAGGGCGGCGGGACAGGGGTTCACTGAAGCTTTCTTT
few	TRBD1	TRBV18	TRBJ1-4	CASSHGMTGGREKLFF	TGTGCCAGCTCACACGGGATGACAGGGGGCAGGGAAAAACTGTTTTTT
few	-	TRBV7-9	TRBJ1-5	CATRELSNQPQHF	TGTGCCACTCGGGAGCTTAGCAATCAGCCCCAGCATTTT